One and the same sample provided the 13 T cell receptor beta chains below, sequenced in a study of OX40 agonist ivuxolimab in advanced cancers. Some clones are missing from TCRdb's copy, which holds only in-frame ones; the method was immunoSEQ multiplex PCR. The data show some 14,000 clones, around 80% seen once. The sequencing here drew on CD4+ or CD8+ T cells sorted from blood, taken in a trial of the OX40 agonist ivuxolimab. The receptor source for this set is an adult with an advanced solid tumor such as melanoma, head and neck, liver or kidney cancer.

The chain links TRBV9 to TRBJ2-1; no firm D call. Germline V gene lookup returns CDR1 SGDLS and CDR2 YYNGEE. Trimming shortened V by 0 bases and J by 6 bases, and 4 bases separated the two germline ends. The CDR3 is 12 residues long. CDR3 region: CASSVGSNEQFF. The CDR3 DNA reads TGTGCCAGCAGCGTAGGATCCAATGAGCAGTTCTTC. Looking up the rest from reference TRBV9 and TRBJ2-1 gives the full variable domain: DSGVTQTPKHLITATGQRVTLRCSPRSGDLSVYWYQQSLDQGLQFLIQYYNGEERAKGNILERFSAQQFPDLHSELNLSSLELGDSALYFCASSVGSNEQFFGPGTRLTVL.

This clone showed up just a few times. This chain links TRBV7-6 with TRBJ2-7; TRBD2 agrees at 8 bases. After removal of 5 bases from V and 4 bases from J, the junction contained 10 bases not matched to a gene. CDR3 size: 15 residues. Germline V gene sequence: CDR1 SGHVS, CDR2 FNYEAQ. The CDR3 region is CASSQGGGGTYEQYF. In DNA, the CDR3 is TGTGCCAGCAGCCAGGGAGGCGGGGGGACATACGAGCAGTACTTC.

In regard to this clone: At one boundary the junction diverges from the germline segment, which might be a read error. The CDR3 DNA is TGTGCTAGCAGCCCCCCCCCTTGGGGCGGGAGGGCCGCAGATGAGCAGTTCTTC. It yields the protein CASSPPPWGGRAADEQFF. The chain has TRBV7-7 and TRBJ2-1; 9 nucleotides line up with TRBD2. This CDR3 is built from 18 residues. Germline CDR1 is SSHAT and CDR2 is FNYEAQ (reference sequence).

CDR3 nucleotides: TGTGCCAGCAGCTTGCCCTTTTCCTACAATGAGCAGTTCTTC. Translating it yields CASSLPFSYNEQFF. The V and J genes are TRBV5-6 and TRBJ2-1; D uncertain. The V end lost 1 base, the J end lost 1 base, and 6 bases lay between the germline ends. Germline values: CDR1 SGHDT, CDR2 YYEEEE. The CDR3 spans 14 residues. Based on the CDR3 plus reference TRBV5-6 and TRBJ2-1, the full variable domain is DAGVTQSPTHLIKTRGQQVTLRCSPKSGHDTVSWYQQALGQGPQFIFQYYEEEERQRGNFPDRFSGHQFPNYSSELNVNALLLGDSALYLCASSLPFSYNEQFFGPGTRLTVL.

The rearrangement joins TRBV11-1 to TRBJ1-1; D possibly corresponds to TRBD1 (5 bases). Germline CDR1 reads SGHAT; CDR2 reads FQDESV (reference sequence). V lost 6 bases and J lost 1, with 9 bases in between. The CDR3 runs to 13 residues. CDR3 sequence reads: CASRTGENTEAFF. In DNA, the CDR3 is TGTGCCAGCAGGACGGGGGAGAACACTGAAGCTTTCTTT.

The chain links TRBV9 to TRBJ2-1; 13 bases are a match to TRBD2. V lost 3 bases, J lost 8 bases, and 11 bases stayed unmatched. The CDR3 loop spans 17 amino acids. Germline V gene sequence: CDR1 SGDLS, CDR2 YYNGEE. CDR3 in DNA: TGTGCCAGCAGCGCCAGACTAGCGGGAGGTTCTTCGGATGAGCAGTTCTTC. As protein: CASSARLAGGSSDEQFF.

V and J are TRBV9 and TRBJ2-5; D may correspond to TRBD1 or TRBD2 (7 bases each). The V gene lost 0 bases and the J gene lost 1 base, with 13 bases spanning the gap. Germline CDR1 and CDR2: SGDLS and YYNGEE. CDR3 size: 16 residues. CDR3 bases: TGTGCCAGCAGCGTAGGACAGGGAGGGATCCAAGAGACCCAGTACTTC. As protein: CASSVGQGGIQETQYF.

V usage is TRBV5-4 and J usage is TRBJ2-3, with D possibly matching TRBD2 (6 bases). V was cut by 6 bases and J by 1 base, with 12 bases left in between. The CDR3 extends over 14 amino acids. Per the germline V gene, CDR1 is SGHNT and CDR2 is YYREEE (reference sequence). The CDR3 region is CASTTGLGTDTQYF. Here the CDR3 DNA reads TGTGCCAGCACTACGGGACTGGGCACAGATACGCAGTATTTT.

This clone was seen only once. J is TRBJ2-1 and V is TRBV28; TRBD2 agrees at 13 bases. Losses at the gene ends were 8 bases for V and 9 bases for J; bases not matched to a gene: 10. This CDR3 has 15 residues. Germline V gene lookup returns CDR1 MDHEN and CDR2 SYDVKM. The DNA for the CDR3 is TGTGCCAGCCCGACTAGCGGGGGGCCGTGGGGTGAGCAGTTCTTC. This codes for CASPTSGGPWGEQFF. The full variable domain, rest sourced from reference TRBV28 and TRBJ2-1, is DVKVTQSSRYLVKRTGEKVFLECVQDMDHENMFWYRQDPGLGLRLIYFSYDVKMKEKGDIPEGYSVSREKKERFSLILESASTNQTSMYLCASPTSGGPWGEQFFGPGTRLTVL.

The CDR3 reads CASTTDRSGEKLFF. The CDR3 DNA reads TGCGCCAGCACCACAGACAGGTCAGGTGAAAAACTGTTTTTT. The rearrangement uses TRBV5-1 and TRBJ1-4, with D maybe TRBD1 (6 bases). V shed 6 bases and J shed 7 bases, with 16 bases lying between them. Per germline, CDR1 SGHRS and CDR2 YFSETQ. This CDR3 contains 14 residues. Using reference TRBV5-1 and TRBJ1-4 for the parts outside the CDR3, the full variable domain is KAGVTQTPRYLIKTRGQQVTLSCSPISGHRSVSWYQQTPGQGLQFLFEYFSETQRNKGNFPGRFSGRQFSNSRSEMNVSTLELGDSALYLCASTTDRSGEKLFFGSGTQLSVL.

The chain combines TRBV19 with TRBJ1-2; D is uncertain. The CDR3 contains 13 residues. V was clipped by 1 base and J by 8 bases, with 11 bases between them. Germline CDR1 and CDR2: LNHDA and SQIVND (reference sequence). The DNA of the CDR3 is TGTGCCAGTAGTATAGGAGTCGGCGGGGGCTACACCTTC. It is translated as CASSIGVGGGYTF. The complete variable domain, with remaining parts taken from reference TRBV19 and TRBJ1-2, reads DGGITQSPKYLFRKEGQNVTLSCEQNLNHDAMYWYRQDPGQGLRLIYYSQIVNDFQKGDIAEGYSVSREKKESFPLTVTSAQKNPTAFYLCASSIGVGGGYTFGSGTRLTVV.

This chain links TRBV5-6 with TRBJ2-7; 11 bases are shared with TRBD1. The CDR3 contains 14 residues. Germline-derived CDR1 and CDR2 are SGHDT and YYEEEE. Trimming at V came to 4 bases and at J to 3 bases, leaving 3 bases not matched to a gene. CDR3 DNA sequence: TGTGCCAGCAGCGAGGGACAGGGGGTCTACGAGCAGTACTTC. Translation gives CASSEGQGVYEQYF.

The CDR3 spells CASSPHPAGGVPYEQYF. The CDR3 coding sequence is TGTGCCAGCTCACCACACCCGGCAGGGGGCGTTCCCTACGAGCAGTACTTC. The J gene is TRBJ2-7, the V gene TRBV18; 8 nucleotides line up with TRBD1. After removal of 1 base from V and 2 bases from J, the junction contained 10 bases not matched to a gene. The CDR3 consists of 17 residues. Germline CDR1 and CDR2: KGHSH and LQKENI.